Listed below are T cell receptor beta chains from one sample, sequenced in a study of blood T cell repertoires in COVID-19. Here immunoSEQ multiplex PCR was the method, and the copy in TCRdb shows in-frame clones only, minus some. This sample yields tens of thousands of clones, of which approximately 85% are seen a single time; about 26% belongs to the top ten. The sample taken for sequencing was peripheral blood. Every receptor here comes from a woman older than 75 with acute or convalescent COVID-19. The CDR3 runs from the conserved cysteine through the conserved F or W.

v_call	j_call	cdr3_aa
TRBV13	TRBJ2-1	CASSRRQREGPSGEQFF
TRBV5-4	TRBJ2-2	CASSPEAGGYTGELFF
TRBV4-2	TRBJ1-6	CASSQADKNSPLHF
TRBV5-4	TRBJ2-3	CASSPTGPSTDTQYF
TRBV28	TRBJ1-2	CASSLGQAFNYGYTF
TRBV4-1	TRBJ2-1	CASSQDLAGALNEQFF
TRBV29-1	TRBJ1-1	CSVGGMNTEAFF
TRBV28	TRBJ1-2	CASSLEGDRGIRGDTF
TRBV7-2	TRBJ1-5	CASSLAAGDQPQHF
TRBV15	TRBJ1-5	CATSRSAGRLANQPQHF
TRBV10-1	TRBJ1-5	CASSRTLMRQPQHF
TRBV2	TRBJ2-1	CASSAQRLVTNNEQFF
TRBV6-2/TRBV6-3	TRBJ2-1	CASSRAGVAGEFF
TRBV11-2	TRBJ1-1	CASSTWTGQAITEAFF
TRBV2	TRBJ2-5	CASTSKRGLGETQYF
TRBV28	TRBJ1-5	CASSFDRGNSNQPQHF
TRBV7-8	TRBJ2-1	CASSLFRASGRNEQFF
TRBV2	TRBJ2-1	CASSDDYGEQFF
TRBV7-3	TRBJ2-7	CASSLGDSYYEQYF
TRBV19	TRBJ1-1	CASTSTQMNTEAFF
TRBV6-5	TRBJ2-1	CASSPQREAYNEQFF
TRBV11-3	TRBJ2-5	CASSLGNRVETQYF
TRBV20-1	TRBJ2-1	CSASSGSGGEQFF
TRBV3-1/TRBV3-2	TRBJ1-6	CASSHGQGGSPLHF
TRBV3-1/TRBV3-2	TRBJ1-6	CASSPDRRNSPLHF
TRBV7-3	TRBJ2-2	CASSLIVPGELFF
TRBV6-5	TRBJ2-5	CASSYSLAGEWETQYF
TRBV11-3	TRBJ1-2	CASSPTQGGYTF
TRBV19	TRBJ2-2	CASNQGLAGGELFF
TRBV14	TRBJ1-4	CASSQSRQGGEKLFF
TRBV4-1	TRBJ1-5	CASSQEGQGGSNQPQHF
TRBV7-9	TRBJ1-6	CASSLGSDNSPLHF
TRBV28	TRBJ2-7	CASSLAGGSYEQYF
TRBV24-1	TRBJ1-2	CATSDERGGYTF
TRBV10-3	TRBJ2-7	CAISELAQGPEQYF
TRBV5-1	TRBJ1-1	CASSPLTGGRTEAFF
TRBV30	TRBJ2-3	CAWSVRRGGLLQYF
TRBV5-1	TRBJ1-3	CASSAGQSSGNTIYF
TRBV15	TRBJ2-1	CATSRDGAGGFYNEQFF
TRBV4-1	TRBJ1-1	CASSQASNTEAFF
TRBV18	TRBJ1-1	CASSQEMNTEAFF
TRBV2	TRBJ1-4	CASIEDRVNEKLFF
TRBV30	TRBJ1-5	CAWSYSLNQPQHF
TRBV28	TRBJ1-3	CASSTTGGSAGNTIYF
TRBV19	TRBJ2-1	CASTPSTGQGIGNEQFF
TRBV3-1/TRBV3-2	TRBJ1-4	CASSQDPPGPHGHEKLFF
TRBV9	TRBJ1-4	CASSKDSEKLFF
TRBV6-5	TRBJ2-1	CASEESGSSYNEQFF
TRBV6-6	TRBJ2-1	CASILAGAVYNEQFF
TRBV21-1	TRBJ1-2	CASSTDRGGLTNYGYTF
TRBV6-5	TRBJ1-3	CASIEPSSGNTIYF
TRBV3-1/TRBV3-2	TRBJ1-2	CASSQDAGTGGYGYTF
TRBV7-8	TRBJ2-5	CASSLSPSGGWETQYF
TRBV10-1	TRBJ1-1	CASSGGTGHTEAFF
TRBV5-1	TRBJ2-5	CASSLQTGVGETQYF
TRBV19	TRBJ1-4	CASSPEGLGYEKLFF
TRBV24-1	TRBJ2-3	CATSEPTSGSADTQYF
TRBV15	TRBJ1-6	CATSRDWPGKNSPLHF
TRBV7-3	TRBJ1-5	CASSWDRGQPQHF